This is a list of T cell receptor beta chains from one sample in a study of cytomegalovirus exposure and HLA in healthy donors. Sequencing used immunoSEQ multiplex PCR; TCRdb keeps in-frame clones, though not all of them. The sample yields 100,000 to 150,000 clones, roughly 70% seen once. Sequencing was done on a sample of PBMCs. Receptors originate from a woman aged 40 to 50 in good health and CMV-seronegative. Each CDR3 is given with its conserved first and last residue. The D gene is left open where the match is weak. Size values are once, few and many counts, or a class for expanded clones, and some rows have none.

15,TRBJ2-7,TRBD2,TRBV28,NA,CASSLTRGTSTEQYF,TGTGCCAGCAGTTTAACCCGCGGGACTAGCACCGAGCAGTACTTC
15,TRBJ2-7,NA,TRBV4-3,few,CASSQVGQGIYEQYF,TGCGCCAGCAGCCAAGTCGGCCAGGGGATCTACGAGCAGTACTTC
14,TRBJ2-1,TRBD2,TRBV11-2,NA,CASSFGTRYNEQFF,TGTGCCAGCAGCTTCGGGACTAGATACAATGAGCAGTTCTTC
14,TRBJ2-7,NA,TRBV13,few,CASSSRRVSGEQYF,TGTGCCAGCAGCTCCAGACGGGTTTCTGGCGAGCAGTACTTC
16,TRBJ2-7,NA,TRBV21-1,NA,CASSKVRETGGDEQYF,TGTGCCAGCAGCAAAGTGAGGGAGACCGGGGGGGACGAGCAGTACTTC
16,TRBJ1-3,TRBD1,TRBV5-1,NA,CASSLGQGSPGNTIYF,TGCGCCAGCAGCTTGGGACAGGGTAGTCCCGGAAACACCATATATTTT
15,TRBJ2-7,NA,TRBV4-1,NA,CASSQATDTTYEQYF,TGCGCCAGCAGCCAAGCTACGGACACAACCTACGAGCAGTACTTC
15,TRBJ1-3,NA,TRBV5-4,few,CASSLQATDGNTIYF,TGTGCCAGCAGCTTACAGGCGACGGATGGAAACACCATATATTTT
15,TRBJ1-2,NA,TRBV7-8,few,CASSLEPGIYYGYTF,TGTGCCAGCAGCTTAGAGCCGGGTATATACTATGGCTACACCTTC
17,TRBJ1-2,NA,TRBV4-1,NA,CASSRTSTRAYSGGYTF,TGCGCCAGCAGCCGAACCAGCACTAGGGCGTATAGCGGTGGCTACACCTTC
13,TRBJ2-7,NA,TRBV19,NA,CASSIQANYEQYF,TGTGCCAGTAGTATCCAGGCAAACTACGAGCAGTACTTC
16,TRBJ2-7,TRBD1,TRBV6-5,once,CASSYSFHRGNYEQYF,TGTGCCAGCAGTTACTCGTTTCACAGGGGAAACTACGAGCAGTACTTC
14,TRBJ2-1,TRBD1,TRBV2,few,CASRGQGTYNEQFF,TGTGCCAGCAGGGGACAGGGAACTTACAATGAGCAGTTCTTC
14,TRBJ1-1,NA,TRBV9,few,CASSPRQGNTEAFF,TGTGCCAGCAGCCCACGTCAGGGGAACACTGAAGCTTTCTTT
14,TRBJ1-1,TRBD1,TRBV27,few,CASSFTGVNTEAFF,TGTGCCAGCAGTTTTACAGGGGTGAACACTGAAGCTTTCTTT
11,TRBJ1-1,NA,TRBV6-1,NA,CASSDVARAFF,TGTGCCAGCAGTGATGTGGCACGAGCTTTCTTT
15,TRBJ2-1,NA,TRBV9,NA,CASSPWQDSYNEQFF,TGTGCCAGCAGCCCCTGGCAGGACTCCTACAATGAGCAGTTCTTC
16,TRBJ2-4,NA,TRBV25-1,NA,CASSEFEGLAKNIQYF,TGTGCCAGCAGTGAATTTGAGGGTTTAGCCAAAAACATTCAGTACTTC
17,TRBJ2-1,TRBD2,TRBV7-2,few,CASSLKGLLAGVVEQFF,TGTGCCAGCAGCTTAAAGGGGCTGCTAGCGGGAGTGGTTGAGCAGTTCTTC
13,TRBJ2-1,TRBD1,TRBV28,NA,CASSTGGVYEQFF,TGTGCCAGCAGTACAGGGGGCGTTTATGAGCAGTTCTTC
14,TRBJ1-2,NA,TRBV25-1,NA,CASRVDGGHSGYTF,TGTGCCAGCAGGGTAGACGGGGGGCACAGTGGCTACACCTTC
15,TRBJ1-3,TRBD1,TRBV11-2,NA,CASSSTGISGNTIYF,TGTGCCAGCAGCTCGACAGGGATCTCTGGAAACACCATATATTTT
12,TRBJ1-5,NA,TRBV6-5,NA,CASSTGVQPQHF,TGTGCCAGTTCTACGGGGGTTCAGCCCCAGCATTTT